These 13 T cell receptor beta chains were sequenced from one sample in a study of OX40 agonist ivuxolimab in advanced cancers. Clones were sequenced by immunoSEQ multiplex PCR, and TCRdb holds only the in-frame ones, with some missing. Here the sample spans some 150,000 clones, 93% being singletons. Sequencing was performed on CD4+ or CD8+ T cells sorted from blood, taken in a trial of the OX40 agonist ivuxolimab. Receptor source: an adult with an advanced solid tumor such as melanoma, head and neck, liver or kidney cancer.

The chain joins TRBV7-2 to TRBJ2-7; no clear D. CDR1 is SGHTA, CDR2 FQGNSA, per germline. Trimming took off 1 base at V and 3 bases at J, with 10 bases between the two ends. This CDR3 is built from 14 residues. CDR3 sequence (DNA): TGTGCCAGCAGCTTAGACAGTAGATACTACGAGCAGTACTTC. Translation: CASSLDSRYYEQYF.

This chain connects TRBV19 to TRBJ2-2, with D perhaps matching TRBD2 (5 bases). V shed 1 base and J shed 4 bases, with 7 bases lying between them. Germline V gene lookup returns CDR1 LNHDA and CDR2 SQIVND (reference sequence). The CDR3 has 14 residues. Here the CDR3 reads CASSIGTSTGELFF. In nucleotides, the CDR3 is TGTGCCAGTAGTATAGGGACTTCCACCGGGGAGCTGTTTTTT.

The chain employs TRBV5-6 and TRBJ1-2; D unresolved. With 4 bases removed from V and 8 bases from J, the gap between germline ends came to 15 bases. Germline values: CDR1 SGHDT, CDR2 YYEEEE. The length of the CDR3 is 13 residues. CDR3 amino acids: CASSRGQAGGYTF. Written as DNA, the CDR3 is TGTGCCAGCAGCCGCGGCCAAGCGGGGGGCTACACCTTC.

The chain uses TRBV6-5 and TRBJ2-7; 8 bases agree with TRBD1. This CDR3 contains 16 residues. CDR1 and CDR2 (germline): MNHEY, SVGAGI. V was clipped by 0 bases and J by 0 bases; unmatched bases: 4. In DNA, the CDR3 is TGTGCCAGCAGTTACTCCGGGACAGGTAGCTCCTACGAGCAGTACTTC. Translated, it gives CASSYSGTGSSYEQYF.

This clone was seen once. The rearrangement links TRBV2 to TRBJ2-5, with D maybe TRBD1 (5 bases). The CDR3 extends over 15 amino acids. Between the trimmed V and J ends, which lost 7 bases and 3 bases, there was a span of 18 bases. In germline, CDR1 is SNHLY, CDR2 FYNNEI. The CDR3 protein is CASTPRGLGKETQYF. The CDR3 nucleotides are TGTGCCAGCACACCTAGGGGTCTGGGAAAAGAGACCCAGTACTTC. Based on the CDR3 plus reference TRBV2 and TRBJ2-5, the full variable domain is EPEVTQTPSHQVTQMGQEVILRCVPISNHLYFYWYRQILGQKVEFLVSFYNNEISEKSEIFDDQFSVERPDGSNFTLKIRSTKLEDSAMYFCASTPRGLGKETQYFGPGTRLLVL.

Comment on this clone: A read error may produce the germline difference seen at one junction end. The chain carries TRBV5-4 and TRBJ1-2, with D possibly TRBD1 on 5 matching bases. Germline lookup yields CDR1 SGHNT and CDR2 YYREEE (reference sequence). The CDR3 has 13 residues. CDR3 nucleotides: TGCGCCAGCAGCCAAGATCCGGGGCTTGGCTACACCTTC. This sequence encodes CASSQDPGLGYTF.

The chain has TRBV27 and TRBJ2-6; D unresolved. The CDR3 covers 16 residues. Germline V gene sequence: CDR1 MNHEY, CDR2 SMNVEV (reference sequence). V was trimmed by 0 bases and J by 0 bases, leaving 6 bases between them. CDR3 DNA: TGTGCCAGCAGTTTATCGAAGGCCTCTGGGGCCAACGTCCTGACTTTC. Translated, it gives CASSLSKASGANVLTF.

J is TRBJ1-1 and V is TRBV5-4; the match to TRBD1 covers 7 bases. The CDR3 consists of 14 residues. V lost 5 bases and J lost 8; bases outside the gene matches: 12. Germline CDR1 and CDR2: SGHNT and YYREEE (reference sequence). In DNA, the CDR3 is TGTGCCAGCAGACCTCGACAGGGAGAAATGGAAGCTTTCTTT. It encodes CASRPRQGEMEAFF.

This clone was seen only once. CDR3 nucleotide sequence: TGTGCCAGTAGTCCCGGACAGCGGACCTTCTATGGCTACACCTTC. Protein: CASSPGQRTFYGYTF. The chain is built from TRBV19 and TRBJ1-2; D is possibly TRBD1 (6 bases). CDR1 LNHDA and CDR2 SQIVND come from the germline V gene (reference sequence). There are 15 residues in the CDR3. The V end was cut by 5 bases, the J end by 4 bases, with 17 bases between.

The DNA for the CDR3 is TGCGCGAAAATGGGGGGACCGAACTACGAGCAGTACTTC. It codes for CAKMGGPNYEQYF. The rearrangement uses TRBV10-1 and TRBJ2-7; the D gene is possibly TRBD2 (6 bases). The CDR3 spans 13 residues. Germline values: CDR1 WNHNN, CDR2 SYGVQD (reference sequence).

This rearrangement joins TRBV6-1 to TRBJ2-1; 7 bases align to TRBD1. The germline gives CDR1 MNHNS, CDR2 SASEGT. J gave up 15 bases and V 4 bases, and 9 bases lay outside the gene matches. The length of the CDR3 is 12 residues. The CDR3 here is CASSGQGQIGFF. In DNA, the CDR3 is TGTGCCAGCAGTGGACAGGGCCAGATCGGGTTCTTC.

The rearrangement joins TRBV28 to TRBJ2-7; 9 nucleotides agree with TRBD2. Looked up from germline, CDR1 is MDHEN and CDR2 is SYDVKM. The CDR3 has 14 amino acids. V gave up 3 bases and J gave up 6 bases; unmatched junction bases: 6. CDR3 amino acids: CASSLWTSDREQYF. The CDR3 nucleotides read TGTGCCAGCAGTTTGTGGACTAGCGACCGCGAGCAGTACTTC.

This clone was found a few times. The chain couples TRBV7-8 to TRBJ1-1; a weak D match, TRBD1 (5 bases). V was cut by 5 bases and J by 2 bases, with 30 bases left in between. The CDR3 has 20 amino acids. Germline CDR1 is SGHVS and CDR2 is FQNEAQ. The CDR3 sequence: CASSPLIQGWKGRDNTEAFF. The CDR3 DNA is TGTGCCAGCAGCCCCCTCATCCAGGGATGGAAGGGGCGCGACAACACTGAAGCTTTCTTT. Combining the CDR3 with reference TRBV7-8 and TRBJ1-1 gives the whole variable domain GAGVSQSPRYKVAKRGQDVALRCDPISGHVSLFWYQQALGQGPEFLTYFQNEAQLDKSGLPSDRFFAERPEGSVSTLKIQRTQQEDSAVYLCASSPLIQGWKGRDNTEAFFGQGTRLTVV.